The clone carrying this TCR beta chain appeared once. Its matching antigen is unknown. The PCR ran on 60 Vbeta and 13 Jbeta primers. Profiled with immunoSEQ multiplex PCR; TCRdb holds only in-frame clones, not every one. Of about 120,000 clones in the sample, 80% were seen once. The entry originates in a study of cytomegalovirus exposure and HLA in healthy donors. Findings and limits, study-wide: In a later analysis, common viral pathogens appeared linked to several of the most significant clusters. Later work found that TCR association rates differed between HLA loci; DRB1 had the most and HLA-C the fewest.

This receptor was obtained from a male donor in good health and CMV-seronegative. The specimen sequenced was PBMCs.

The CDR3 nucleotides are TGTGCCATCAGTGGACTAGCGGGGGGAGTCTACAATGAGCAGTTCTTC. Its protein product is CAISGLAGGVYNEQFF. The chain carries TRBV10-3 and TRBJ2-1, with 13 bases that match TRBD2. There are 16 residues in the CDR3. CDR1 and CDR2 (germline): ENHRY, SYGVKD. With V trimmed by 4 bases and J by 3 bases, 3 bases remained unmatched.